This passage covers 16 T cell receptor beta chains from one sample sequenced in a study of T cells in localized non-small cell lung cancer. The assay was immunoSEQ multiplex PCR, and TCRdb's table has in-frame clones only and misses some. The table shows 50,000 or so clones, with roughly 75% occurring only once. Sequenced here: PBMCs, sampled before any cancer treatment. The receptors were sampled from a woman aged 35-75 years with stage II lung adenocarcinoma.

Note on this clone: An end of the junction does not agree with germline; a read error may underlie this. The chain links TRBV11-1 to TRBJ1-2; possible D gene TRBD1, 6 bases. The CDR3 consists of 16 residues. The V gene's germline CDR1 is SGHAT and CDR2 FQDESV (reference sequence). The CDR3 sequence is CTSSDRDTRRGGGYTF. CDR3 nucleotide sequence: TGTACCAGCAGCGACCGGGACACTCGCCGAGGGGGTGGCTACACCTTC.

The V gene is TRBV2, the J gene TRBJ1-4; D is unclear. Germline V gene sequence: CDR1 SNHLY, CDR2 FYNNEI. The CDR3 contains 13 residues. Trimming pared 2 bases from V and 4 bases from J, leaving 5 bases between. The CDR3 DNA reads TGTGCCAGCAGTGAACGGCATAATGAAAAACTGTTTTTT. It translates to CASSERHNEKLFF.

The rearrangement links TRBV7-8 to TRBJ1-1, with 8 bases aligning to TRBD1. Per germline, CDR1 SGHVS and CDR2 FQNEAQ. This CDR3 spans 17 amino acids. V gave up 3 bases and J gave up 0 bases; unmatched junction bases: 9. The CDR3 reads CASSFRTGNRVNTEAFF. The CDR3 region has the DNA TGTGCCAGCAGCTTTCGGACAGGGAATAGGGTGAACACTGAAGCTTTCTTT.

This rearrangement joins TRBV5-6 to TRBJ2-4, with unresolved D. The germline V gene has CDR1 SGHDT and CDR2 YYEEEE. V was clipped by 2 bases and J by 2 bases, with 8 bases between them. The CDR3 covers 14 residues. The CDR3 coding sequence is TGTGCCAGCAGCTTTAGGAGAACCAAAAACATTCAGTACTTC. Protein: CASSFRRTKNIQYF. The full variable domain, rest sourced from reference TRBV5-6 and TRBJ2-4, is DAGVTQSPTHLIKTRGQQVTLRCSPKSGHDTVSWYQQALGQGPQFIFQYYEEEERQRGNFPDRFSGHQFPNYSSELNVNALLLGDSALYLCASSFRRTKNIQYFGAGTRLSVL.

This clone was counted a single time. CDR3 sequence: CASSLPPRQGSGNTIYF. In nucleotides, the CDR3 is TGTGCCAGCAGCTTGCCCCCCAGACAGGGTTCAGGAAACACCATATATTTT. The gene calls are TRBV5-7 and TRBJ1-3, with 7 bases identical to TRBD1. TRBV5-7 is assigned to the ORF class and has an uncertain function. Unmatched junction bases numbered 11, after V lost 1 base and J lost 4 bases. The CDR3 sequence is 17 residues long.

This clone came up once. The V call is TRBV7-8, the J call TRBJ1-2; D is undetermined. V shed 2 bases and J shed 2 bases, with 9 bases lying between them. The V gene's germline CDR1 is SGHVS and CDR2 FQNEAQ. The CDR3 is 14 amino acids. The DNA for the CDR3 is TGTGCCAGCAGCTTAAATTCTGTGAACTATGGCTACACCTTC. This sequence encodes CASSLNSVNYGYTF.

CDR3 nucleotide sequence: TGCAGCGGGGGTCAGGTCGGGGAGCTGTTTTTT. This codes for CSGGQVGELFF. V gene TRBV29-1 combines with J gene TRBJ2-2; D not certain. Germline CDR1 reads SQVTM; CDR2 reads ANQGSEA. V gave up 7 bases and J gave up 7 bases, with 10 bases separating them. The CDR3 has 11 residues.

The chain couples TRBV10-3 to TRBJ2-5; 8 positions match TRBD1. The J call is in doubt because the DNA end fits TRBJ2-7 better. This CDR3 comprises 13 residues. Germline V gene data show CDR1 as ENHRY and CDR2 as SYGVKD. CDR3 loop: CAISFTGGYEQYF. CDR3 sequence (DNA): TGTGCCATCAGTTTTACAGGGGGGTACGAGCAGTACTTC.

This chain joins TRBV19 and TRBJ2-1; D is perhaps TRBD1 (6 bases). Germline V gene data show CDR1 as LNHDA and CDR2 as SQIVND (reference sequence). This CDR3 has 15 residues. V lost 9 bases and J lost 8, with 23 bases in between. The CDR3 DNA sequence: TGTGCCAGCGTACAGGGAAGGAATATAGGCGATGAGCAGTTCTTC. The encoded protein is CASVQGRNIGDEQFF.

V gene TRBV19 combines with J gene TRBJ1-2; D perhaps matches TRBD1 (6 bases). V was clipped by 0 bases and J by 5 bases, with 19 bases between them. The CDR3 has 17 residues. Per the germline V gene, CDR1 is LNHDA and CDR2 is SQIVND (reference sequence). Here the CDR3 reads CASSIDMDRLQLYGYTF. The CDR3 bases are TGTGCCAGTAGTATAGATATGGACAGACTTCAGCTTTATGGCTACACCTTC.

In its sample, this clone was seen a few times. The J gene is TRBJ1-1, the V gene TRBV7-9; D is possibly TRBD1 (5 bases). The CDR3 runs to 14 residues. The V gene lost 1 base and the J gene lost 4 bases, with 10 bases spanning the gap. The germline V gene has CDR1 SEHNR and CDR2 FQNEAQ (reference sequence). The chain's CDR3 is CASSLVLGGTEAFF. CDR3 DNA sequence: TGTGCCAGCAGCTTAGTTCTGGGGGGCACTGAAGCTTTCTTT.

The chain combines TRBV6-1 with TRBJ2-1; 7 bases line up with TRBD1. There are 15 residues in the CDR3. J gave up 7 bases and V 2 bases, and 8 bases lay outside the gene matches. The germline V gene encodes CDR1 MNHNS and CDR2 SASEGT. The CDR3 region is CASSERNRGGNEQFF. CDR3 nucleotides: TGTGCCAGCAGTGAAAGAAACAGGGGCGGAAATGAGCAGTTCTTC.

This chain joins TRBV5-1 and TRBJ2-7, with D perhaps matching TRBD2 (5 bases). V was trimmed by 4 bases and J by 5 bases, leaving 16 bases between them. Germline CDR1 SGHRS, CDR2 YFSETQ. CDR3 length: 14 residues. CDR3 amino acids: CASSPEGGLNEQYF. The CDR3 nucleotides read TGCGCCAGCAGCCCTGAGGGTGGTCTCAACGAGCAGTACTTC.

In this sample, this clone turned up a few times. The chain uses TRBV5-8 and TRBJ1-2; 8 bases map to TRBD1. Germline-derived CDR1 and CDR2 are SGHTS and YDEGEE. The CDR3 totals 16 residues. V lost 1 base, J lost 0 bases, and 5 bases stayed unmatched. The CDR3 sequence is CASSLRTGISNYGYTF. DNA for the CDR3: TGTGCCAGCAGCTTGCGGACAGGGATTTCTAACTATGGCTACACCTTC.

The rearrangement links TRBV7-9 to TRBJ1-2, with D hard to call. The germline V gene has CDR1 SEHNR and CDR2 FQNEAQ (reference sequence). Trimming stripped 4 bases from V and 2 bases from J, with 8 bases between. The CDR3 consists of 13 residues. DNA for the CDR3: TGTGCCAGCAGCTCCTCGGGGAACTATGGCTACACCTTC. Translation gives CASSSSGNYGYTF.

The V gene is TRBV2, the J gene TRBJ1-5; D not resolved. Germline CDR1 SNHLY, CDR2 FYNNEI. This CDR3 is built from 13 residues. Trimming took 2 bases from V and 7 from J, leaving 9 bases between them. The CDR3 protein is CASSERIRQPQHF. The DNA for the CDR3 is TGTGCCAGCAGTGAAAGAATCCGGCAGCCCCAGCATTTT. The full variable domain, with the rest looked up from reference TRBV2 and TRBJ1-5, is EPEVTQTPSHQVTQMGQEVILRCVPISNHLYFYWYRQILGQKVEFLVSFYNNEISEKSEIFDDQFSVERPDGSNFTLKIRSTKLEDSAMYFCASSERIRQPQHFGDGTRLSIL.